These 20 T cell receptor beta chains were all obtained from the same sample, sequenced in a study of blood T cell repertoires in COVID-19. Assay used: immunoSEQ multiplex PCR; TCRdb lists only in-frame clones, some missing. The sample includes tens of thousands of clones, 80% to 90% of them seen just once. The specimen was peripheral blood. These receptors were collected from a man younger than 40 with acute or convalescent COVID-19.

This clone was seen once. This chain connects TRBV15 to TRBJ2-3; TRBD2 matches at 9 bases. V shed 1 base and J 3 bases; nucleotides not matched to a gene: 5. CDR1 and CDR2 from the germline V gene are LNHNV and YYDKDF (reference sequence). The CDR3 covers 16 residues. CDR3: CATSRVAGGRTDTQYF. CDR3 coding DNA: TGTGCCACCAGCAGAGTCGCGGGAGGGCGGACAGATACGCAGTATTTT.

The CDR3 DNA sequence: TGTGCCAGCAGCTTGTGGGGGGACCGAGATACGCAGTATTTT. Protein sequence: CASSLWGDRDTQYF. The chain has TRBV5-6 and TRBJ2-3; the D gene is possibly TRBD2 (6 bases). V was clipped by 1 base and J by 5 bases, with 11 bases between them. This CDR3 contains 14 residues. The germline gives CDR1 SGHDT, CDR2 YYEEEE.

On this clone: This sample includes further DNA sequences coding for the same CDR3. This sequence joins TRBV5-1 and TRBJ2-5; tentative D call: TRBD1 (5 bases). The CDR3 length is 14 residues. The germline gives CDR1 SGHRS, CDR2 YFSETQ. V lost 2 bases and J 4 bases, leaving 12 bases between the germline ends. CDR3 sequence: CASSLVQGGETQYF. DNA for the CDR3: TGCGCCAGCAGCTTAGTCCAGGGCGGAGAGACCCAGTACTTC. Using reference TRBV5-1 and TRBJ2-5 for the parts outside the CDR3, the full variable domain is KAGVTQTPRYLIKTRGQQVTLSCSPISGHRSVSWYQQTPGQGLQFLFEYFSETQRNKGNFPGRFSGRQFSNSRSEMNVSTLELGDSALYLCASSLVQGGETQYFGPGTRLLVL.

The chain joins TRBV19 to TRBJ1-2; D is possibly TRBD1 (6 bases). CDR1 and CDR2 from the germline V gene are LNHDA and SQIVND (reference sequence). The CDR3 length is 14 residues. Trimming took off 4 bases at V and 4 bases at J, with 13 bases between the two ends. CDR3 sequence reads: CASSTATGGYGYTF. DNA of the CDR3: TGTGCCAGTAGTACCGCGACAGGAGGCTATGGCTACACCTTC.

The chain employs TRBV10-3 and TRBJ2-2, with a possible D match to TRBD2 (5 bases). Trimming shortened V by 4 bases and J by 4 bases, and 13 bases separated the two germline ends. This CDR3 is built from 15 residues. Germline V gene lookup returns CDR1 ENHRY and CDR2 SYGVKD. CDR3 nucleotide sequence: TGTGCCATCAGTGGGCAGAGTCGGGGCACCGGGGAGCTGTTTTTT. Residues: CAISGQSRGTGELFF.

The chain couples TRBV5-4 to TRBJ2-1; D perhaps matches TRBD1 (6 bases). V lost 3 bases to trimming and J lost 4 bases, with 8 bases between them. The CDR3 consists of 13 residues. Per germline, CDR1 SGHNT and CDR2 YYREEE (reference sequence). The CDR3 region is CASSSGQYNEQFF. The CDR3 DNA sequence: TGTGCCAGCAGCTCAGGACAGTACAATGAGCAGTTCTTC.

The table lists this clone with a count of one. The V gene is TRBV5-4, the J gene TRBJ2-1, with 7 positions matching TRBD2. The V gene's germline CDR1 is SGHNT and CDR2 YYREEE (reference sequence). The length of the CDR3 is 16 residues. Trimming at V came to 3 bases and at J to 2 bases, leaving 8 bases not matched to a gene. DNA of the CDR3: TGTGCCAGCAGCTCAAACTTAGCGGGTGCCTACAATGAGCAGTTCTTC. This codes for CASSSNLAGAYNEQFF.

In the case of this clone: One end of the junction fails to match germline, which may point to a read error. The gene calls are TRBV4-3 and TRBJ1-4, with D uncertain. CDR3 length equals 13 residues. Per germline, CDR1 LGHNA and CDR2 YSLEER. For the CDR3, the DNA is TGCGCCAGCAGCCAACGGCTCAGCGAAGTAAGTGTTTTT. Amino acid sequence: CASSQRLSEVSVF.

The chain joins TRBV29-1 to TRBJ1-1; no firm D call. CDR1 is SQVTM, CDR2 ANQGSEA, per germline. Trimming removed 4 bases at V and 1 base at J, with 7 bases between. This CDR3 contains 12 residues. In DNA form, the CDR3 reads TGCAGCGTTGGTTCAGGGAACACTGAAGCTTTCTTT. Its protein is CSVGSGNTEAFF.

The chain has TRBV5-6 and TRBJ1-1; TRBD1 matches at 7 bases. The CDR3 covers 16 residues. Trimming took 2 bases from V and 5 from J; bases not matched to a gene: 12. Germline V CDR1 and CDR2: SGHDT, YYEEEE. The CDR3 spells CASSLRQGGWWTEAFF. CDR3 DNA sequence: TGTGCCAGCAGCTTAAGACAGGGAGGATGGTGGACTGAAGCTTTCTTT. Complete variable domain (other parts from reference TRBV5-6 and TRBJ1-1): DAGVTQSPTHLIKTRGQQVTLRCSPKSGHDTVSWYQQALGQGPQFIFQYYEEEERQRGNFPDRFSGHQFPNYSSELNVNALLLGDSALYLCASSLRQGGWWTEAFFGQGTRLTVV.

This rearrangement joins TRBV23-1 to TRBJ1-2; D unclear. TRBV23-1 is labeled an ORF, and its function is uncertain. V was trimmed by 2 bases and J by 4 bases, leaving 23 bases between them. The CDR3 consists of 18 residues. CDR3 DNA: TGCGCCAGCAGTCAACAAATCCCACAGCAGATCCCCCTCTATGGCTACACCTTC. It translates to CASSQQIPQQIPLYGYTF.

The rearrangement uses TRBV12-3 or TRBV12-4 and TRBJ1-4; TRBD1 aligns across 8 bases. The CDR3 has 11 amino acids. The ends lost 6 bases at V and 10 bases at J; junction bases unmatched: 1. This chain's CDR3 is CASRGQGKLFF. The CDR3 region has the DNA TGTGCCAGCAGAGGACAGGGAAAACTGTTTTTT.

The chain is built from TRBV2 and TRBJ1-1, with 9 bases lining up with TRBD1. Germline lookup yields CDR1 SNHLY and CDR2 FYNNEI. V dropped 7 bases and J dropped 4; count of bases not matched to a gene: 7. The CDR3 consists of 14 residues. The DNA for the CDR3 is TGTGCCAGCACCCAGACAGGGGGGGGCACTGAAGCTTTCTTT. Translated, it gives CASTQTGGGTEAFF.

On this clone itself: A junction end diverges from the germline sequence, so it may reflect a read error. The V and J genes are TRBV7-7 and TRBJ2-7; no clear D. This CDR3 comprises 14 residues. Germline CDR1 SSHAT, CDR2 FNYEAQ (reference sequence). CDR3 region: CASSSPGDSYEQYF. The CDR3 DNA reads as TGTGCTAGCAGCTCCCCCGGTGACTCCTACGAGCAGTACTTC.

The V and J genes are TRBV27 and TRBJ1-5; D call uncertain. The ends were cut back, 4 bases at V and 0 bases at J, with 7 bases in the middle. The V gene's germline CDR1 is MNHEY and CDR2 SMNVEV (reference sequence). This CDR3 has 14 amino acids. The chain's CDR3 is CASSSSYSNQPQHF. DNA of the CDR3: TGTGCCAGCAGTTCCAGTTATAGCAATCAGCCCCAGCATTTT.

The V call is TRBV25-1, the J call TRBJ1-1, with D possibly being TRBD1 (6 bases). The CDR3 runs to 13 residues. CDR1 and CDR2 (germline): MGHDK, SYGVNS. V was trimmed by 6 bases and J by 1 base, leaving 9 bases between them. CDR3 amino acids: CASRLQGNTEAFF. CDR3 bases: TGTGCCAGCAGACTACAGGGGAACACTGAAGCTTTCTTT.

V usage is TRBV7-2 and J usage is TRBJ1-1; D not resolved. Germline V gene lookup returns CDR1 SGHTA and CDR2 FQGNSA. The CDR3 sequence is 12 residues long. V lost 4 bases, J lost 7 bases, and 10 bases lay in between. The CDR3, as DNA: TGTGCCAGCAGCTCCTCCGGGATTGAAGCTTTCTTT. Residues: CASSSSGIEAFF.

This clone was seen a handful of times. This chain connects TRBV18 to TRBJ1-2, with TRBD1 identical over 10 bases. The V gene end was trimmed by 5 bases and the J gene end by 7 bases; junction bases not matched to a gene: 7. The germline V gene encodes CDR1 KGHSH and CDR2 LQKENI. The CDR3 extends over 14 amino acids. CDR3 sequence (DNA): TGTGCCAGCTCAGGGACAGGGGAGTCCCCTGGCTACACCTTC. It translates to CASSGTGESPGYTF.

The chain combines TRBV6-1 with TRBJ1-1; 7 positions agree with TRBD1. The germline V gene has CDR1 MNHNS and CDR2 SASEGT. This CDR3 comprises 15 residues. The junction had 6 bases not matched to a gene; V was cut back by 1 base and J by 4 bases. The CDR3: CASSEDNRGTTEAFF. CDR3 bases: TGTGCCAGCAGTGAAGATAACAGGGGCACCACTGAAGCTTTCTTT.

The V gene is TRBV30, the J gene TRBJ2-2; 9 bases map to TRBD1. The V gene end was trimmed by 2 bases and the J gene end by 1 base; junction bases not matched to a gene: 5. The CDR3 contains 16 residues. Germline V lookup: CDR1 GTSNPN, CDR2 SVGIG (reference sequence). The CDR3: CAWSTGGGGNTGELFF. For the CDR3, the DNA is TGTGCCTGGAGTACAGGGGGCGGGGGGAACACCGGGGAGCTGTTTTTT.